This T cell receptor (beta chain) comes out of a study of T cell repertoires in cytomegalovirus infection. Study background: In the study, CMV epitopes included recently identified HLA-C-restricted and well-studied HLA-B-restricted ones. An indication of both CMV infection and matching HLA type came from public TCR beta signatures. Study observations and caveats: Cumulative public TCR beta family frequency identified carriers of CMV plus the relevant HLA. HLA-C-restricted TCR beta clonotypes specific for CMV led the ex vivo response.

The CDR3 has 13 residues. CDR1 and CDR2 (germline): SGHVS, FNYEAQ. TCRdb analysed the reads with MiXCR anew, one entry per CDR3 protein. The data contain about 360,000 distinct CDR3 sequences, about 34% of them seen just once; the ten biggest clones take up approximately 15%. This clonotype has just one count. The antigen is undetermined. Germline is not matched at one junction end, which may reflect a read error. The chain recombines TRBV7-6 with TRBJ2-1; a possible D gene is TRBD1 (5 bases). The origin of this receptor is a human donor in good health (CMV status not recorded). Some clones in this sample may be carry-over from other donors' samples. Sequenced material: cultured PBMCs, taken from culture after CMV antigen stimulation. In nucleotides, the CDR3 is TGTGCTAGCAGCCAGGGTTCAGGGTTTGAGCAGTTCTTC. It is translated as CASSQGSGFEQFF.